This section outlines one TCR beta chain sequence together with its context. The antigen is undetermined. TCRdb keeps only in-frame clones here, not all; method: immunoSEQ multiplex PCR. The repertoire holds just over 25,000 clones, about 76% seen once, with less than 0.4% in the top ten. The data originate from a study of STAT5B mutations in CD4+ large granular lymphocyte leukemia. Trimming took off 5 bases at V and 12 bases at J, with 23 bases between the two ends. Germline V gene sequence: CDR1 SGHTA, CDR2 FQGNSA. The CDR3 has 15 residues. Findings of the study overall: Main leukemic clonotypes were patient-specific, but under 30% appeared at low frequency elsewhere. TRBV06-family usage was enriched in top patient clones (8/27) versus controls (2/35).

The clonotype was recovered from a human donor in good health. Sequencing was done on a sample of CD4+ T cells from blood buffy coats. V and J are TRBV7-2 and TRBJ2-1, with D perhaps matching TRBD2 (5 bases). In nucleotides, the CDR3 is TGTGCCAGCAGCACCCGGACTCACCATGGAGCTGCGCAGTTCTTC. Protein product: CASSTRTHHGAAQFF.